This is a list of T cell receptor beta chains from one sample in a study of beta chain features in type 1 diabetes. The table came from immunoSEQ multiplex PCR; TCRdb's copy has only in-frame clones and leaves some out. This table holds about 160,000 clones, approximately 7.8% found once. The sequenced sample was central memory CD4+ T cells from blood. The receptor source for this set is a woman between 40 and 55 years old with type 1 diabetes. The CDR3 runs from the conserved cysteine through the conserved F or W. D genes are given only for firm matches. Clone size appears in some rows only: once, few, many, or a class for an expanded clone.

clone_size	v_call	d_call	j_call	cdr3_nt	cdr3_aa
few	TRBV7-9	-	TRBJ2-7	TGTGCCAGCAGCTTACAAGGAGGGTTGGACGAGCAGTACTTC	CASSLQGGLDEQYF
-	TRBV28	-	TRBJ2-5	TGTGCCAGCAGTTTGGGTGGGACTACCCAGTACTTC	CASSLGGTTQYF
few	TRBV27	-	TRBJ2-3	TGTGCCAGCAGTTTCGATGTGTCGGGTAGTGATACGCAGTATTTT	CASSFDVSGSDTQYF
-	TRBV28	TRBD1	TRBJ2-2	TGTGCCAGCAGTTCCCCGGGACAGGGTAACACCGGGGAGCTGTTTTTT	CASSSPGQGNTGELFF
few	TRBV7-2	-	TRBJ2-7	TGTGCCAGCAGCTTAGCCCTTGGGCGCCAAACTGCCTACGAGCAGTACTTC	CASSLALGRQTAYEQYF
few	TRBV7-3	-	TRBJ1-1	TGTGCCAGCAGCACCCAGGCGTTCACTGAAGCTTTCTTT	CASSTQAFTEAFF
-	TRBV6-5	TRBD2	TRBJ2-7	TGTGCCAGCAGTTATAGCGGGACCCCGGGCGAGCAGTACTTC	CASSYSGTPGEQYF
few	TRBV5-1	TRBD1	TRBJ2-6	TGCGCCAGCAGCTTGGCGAACAGGGGGGAGGCCAACGTCCTGACTTTC	CASSLANRGEANVLTF
-	TRBV7-2	-	TRBJ1-1	TGTGCCAGCAGCGCGGCGACGGAAGCTTTCTTT	CASSAATEAFF
-	TRBV5-6	TRBD1	TRBJ2-7	TGTGCCAGCAGCCTAGGGACAGGGGGCTCCTACGAGCAGTACTTC	CASSLGTGGSYEQYF
few	TRBV2	-	TRBJ2-1	TGTGCCAGCAGTGACAGGGGAGCCGCCAATGAGCAGTTCTTC	CASSDRGAANEQFF
many	TRBV5-1	-	TRBJ2-1	TGCGCCAGCAGCTCCCGTATAGACAATGAGCAGTTCTTC	CASSSRIDNEQFF
few	TRBV9	TRBD2	TRBJ2-2	TGTGCTCATTCTCGGGTCCGCGGGAGAACCGGGGAGCTGTTTTTT	CAHSRVRGRTGELFF
many	TRBV5-1	-	TRBJ2-7	TGCGCCAGCAGCGGGCAGGGGAAGTACGAGCAGTACTTC	CASSGQGKYEQYF
-	TRBV30	TRBD1	TRBJ2-7	TGTGCCTGGAGTGTACGCGGGCCAGGGGGCGCGACGGGCTACGAGCAGTACTTC	CAWSVRGPGGATGYEQYF
-	TRBV4-1	-	TRBJ1-5	TGCGCCAGCAGCCCCCAGAAGCCCGGGGGTAGGCCCCAGCATTTT	CASSPQKPGGRPQHF
few	TRBV5-4	TRBD1	TRBJ2-7	TGTGCCAGCAGCTGGGACAGGGGAGGCGAGCAGTACTTC	CASSWDRGGEQYF
-	TRBV11-2	-	TRBJ2-1	TGTGCCAGCAGCCTTTCGACTGACTCCTACAATGAGCAGTTCTTC	CASSLSTDSYNEQFF
few	TRBV5-4	-	TRBJ2-1	TGTGCCAGCAGCTTGGGACTAGTTGGTTCCCGGCGGTTCTTC	CASSLGLVGSRRFF
-	TRBV28	-	TRBJ2-7	TGTGCCAGCAGCCTATTAGGTCTAGCCGGAAGTTACGAGCAGTACTTC	CASSLLGLAGSYEQYF
few	TRBV25-1	TRBD2	TRBJ2-7	TGTGCCAGCAGTGAATCCCGAGCGGGGGTAGGCGAGCAGTACTTC	CASSESRAGVGEQYF
many	TRBV7-9	-	TRBJ2-5	TGTGCCAGCAGCTCAGGACAGCCTCAAGAGACCCAGTACTTC	CASSSGQPQETQYF
-	TRBV9	-	TRBJ2-5	TGTGCCAGCAGCGTGGGGGCCGGACAAGAGACCCAGTACTTC	CASSVGAGQETQYF
few	TRBV5-4	-	TRBJ2-5	TGTGCCAGCAGCTTGAGGAGGTCCGGGGAGACCCAGTACTTC	CASSLRRSGETQYF
-	TRBV5-1	-	TRBJ1-2	TGCGCCAGTCGACTCGGACACCTCGATAACTATGGCTACACCTTC	CASRLGHLDNYGYTF
few	TRBV4-3	-	TRBJ1-1	TGCGCCAGCAGCCAAGTATGGGCCTCTTGGAACACTGAAGCTTTCTTT	CASSQVWASWNTEAFF
few	TRBV19	-	TRBJ1-5	TGTGCCAGTAGTGATGGCAGGGGCAATAATCAGCCCCAGCATTTT	CASSDGRGNNQPQHF